This TCR beta chain was retrieved from a study of T cells after yellow fever vaccination. Findings and limits, study-wide: Any FACS-sorted repertoire could hold abundant clonotypes that contaminate it from the bulk population.

Germline V gene data show CDR1 as GTSNPN and CDR2 as SVGIG (reference sequence). This CDR3 is built from 14 residues. The V and J ends lost 3 bases and 0 bases, in that order; junction bases with no gene match: 2. This clonotype was seen more than once but under ten times. Its antigen is unknown. Each CDR3 protein is one row after TCRdb ran MiXCR on the 5' RACE reads. Of 500,000 to 650,000 distinct CDR3 sequences in the sample, around 17% are singletons; the top ten hold around 16%. This receptor was identified in a man aged 18-30 years who received the YFV17D yellow fever vaccine. Sample: PBMCs, taken about 5 days after the first yellow fever vaccination. The chain is built from TRBV30 and TRBJ2-3; the match to TRBD2 covers 8 bases. The DNA of the CDR3 is TGTGCCTGGAGCGGGGGGGCGAGCACAGATACGCAGTATTTT. It specifies CAWSGGASTDTQYF.